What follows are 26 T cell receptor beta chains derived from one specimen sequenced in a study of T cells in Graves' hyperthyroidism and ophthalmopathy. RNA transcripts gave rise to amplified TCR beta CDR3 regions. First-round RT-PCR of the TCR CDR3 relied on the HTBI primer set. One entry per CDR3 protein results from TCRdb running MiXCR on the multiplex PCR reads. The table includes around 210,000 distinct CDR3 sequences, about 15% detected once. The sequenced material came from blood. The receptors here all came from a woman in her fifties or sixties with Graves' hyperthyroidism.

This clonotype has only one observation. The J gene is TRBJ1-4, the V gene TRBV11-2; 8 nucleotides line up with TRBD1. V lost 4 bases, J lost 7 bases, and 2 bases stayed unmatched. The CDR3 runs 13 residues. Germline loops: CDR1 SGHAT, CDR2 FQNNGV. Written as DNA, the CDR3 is TGTGCCAGCAGCTCCGGACAGGGTGAAAAACTGTTTTTT. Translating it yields CASSSGQGEKLFF.

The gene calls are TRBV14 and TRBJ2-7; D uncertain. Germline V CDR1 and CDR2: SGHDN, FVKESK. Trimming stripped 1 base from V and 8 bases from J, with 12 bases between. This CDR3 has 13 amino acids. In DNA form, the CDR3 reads TGTGCCAGCAGCCAAGCGGGTGCTTGGAAGCAGTACTTC. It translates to CASSQAGAWKQYF.

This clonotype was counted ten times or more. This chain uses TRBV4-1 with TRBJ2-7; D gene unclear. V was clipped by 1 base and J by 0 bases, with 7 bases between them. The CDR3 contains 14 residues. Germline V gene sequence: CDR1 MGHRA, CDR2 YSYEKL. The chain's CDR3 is CASSQASYSYEQYF. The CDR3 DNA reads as TGCGCCAGCAGCCAAGCTAGTTACTCCTACGAGCAGTACTTC.

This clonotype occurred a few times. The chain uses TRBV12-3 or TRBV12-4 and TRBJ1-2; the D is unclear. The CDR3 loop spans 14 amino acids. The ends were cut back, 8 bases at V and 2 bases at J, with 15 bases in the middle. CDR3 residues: CASRGAPSNYGYTF. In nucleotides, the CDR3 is TGTGCCAGCCGGGGTGCACCCTCGAACTATGGCTACACCTTC.

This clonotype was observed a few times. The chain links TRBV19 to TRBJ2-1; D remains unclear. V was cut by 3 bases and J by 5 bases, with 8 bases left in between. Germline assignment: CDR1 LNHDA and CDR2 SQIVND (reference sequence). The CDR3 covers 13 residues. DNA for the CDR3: TGTGCCAGTAGTATGGTTAAGGACAATGAGCAGTTCTTC. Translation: CASSMVKDNEQFF.

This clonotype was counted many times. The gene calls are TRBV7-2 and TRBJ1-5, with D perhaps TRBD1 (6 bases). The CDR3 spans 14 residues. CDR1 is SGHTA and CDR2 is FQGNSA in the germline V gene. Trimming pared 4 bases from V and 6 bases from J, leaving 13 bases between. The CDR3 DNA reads TGTGCCAGCAGCTCCCAAGGGGGGGGTCAGCCCCAGCATTTT. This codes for CASSSQGGGQPQHF.

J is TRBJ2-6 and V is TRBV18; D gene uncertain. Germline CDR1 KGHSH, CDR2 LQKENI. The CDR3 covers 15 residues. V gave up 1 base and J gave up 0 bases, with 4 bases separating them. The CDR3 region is CASSPRSSGANVLTF. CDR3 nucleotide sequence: TGTGCCAGCTCACCACGGAGCTCTGGGGCCAACGTCCTGACTTTC.

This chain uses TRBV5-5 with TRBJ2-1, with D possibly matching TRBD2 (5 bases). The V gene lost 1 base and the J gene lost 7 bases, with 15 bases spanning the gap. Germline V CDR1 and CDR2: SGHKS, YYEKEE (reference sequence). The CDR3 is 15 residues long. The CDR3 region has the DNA TGTGCCAGCAGCTTGCTGACGGGCGGGTGGAATGAGCAGTTCTTC. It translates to CASSLLTGGWNEQFF.

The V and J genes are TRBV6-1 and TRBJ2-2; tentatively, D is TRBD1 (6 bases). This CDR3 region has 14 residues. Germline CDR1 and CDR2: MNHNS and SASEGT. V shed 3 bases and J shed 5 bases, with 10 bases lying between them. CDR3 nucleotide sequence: TGTGCCAGCAGTGAGGGGGCCGTGACCGGGGAGCTGTTTTTT. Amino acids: CASSEGAVTGELFF.

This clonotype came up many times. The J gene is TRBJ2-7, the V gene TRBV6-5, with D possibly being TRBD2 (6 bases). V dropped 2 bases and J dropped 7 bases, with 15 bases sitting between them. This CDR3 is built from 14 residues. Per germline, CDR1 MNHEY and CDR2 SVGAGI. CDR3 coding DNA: TGTGCCAGCAGTTACCCCGGGGCCGCGGGGGAGCAGTACTTC. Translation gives CASSYPGAAGEQYF.

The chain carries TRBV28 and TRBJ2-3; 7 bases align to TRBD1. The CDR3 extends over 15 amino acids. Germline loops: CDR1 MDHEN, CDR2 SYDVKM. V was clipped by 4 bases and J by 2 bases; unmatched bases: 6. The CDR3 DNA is TGTGCCAGCAGTTCCCGAGGGGGCCCCACAGATACGCAGTATTTT. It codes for CASSSRGGPTDTQYF.

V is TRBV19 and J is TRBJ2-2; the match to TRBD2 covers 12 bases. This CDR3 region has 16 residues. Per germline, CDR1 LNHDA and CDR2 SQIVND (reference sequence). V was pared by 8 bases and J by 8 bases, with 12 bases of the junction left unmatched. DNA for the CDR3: TGTGCCAGTGAGGAGCTAGCGGGAGGGGTCAAGGGGGAGCTGTTTTTT. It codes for CASEELAGGVKGELFF.

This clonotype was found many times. The CDR3: CSARTDRVNQPQHF. CDR3 coding DNA: TGCAGTGCTAGAACCGACAGGGTAAATCAGCCCCAGCATTTT. The chain joins TRBV20-1 to TRBJ1-5, with 7 bases lining up with TRBD1. J gave up 4 bases and V 2 bases, and 5 bases lay outside the gene matches. The germline V gene encodes CDR1 DFQATT and CDR2 SNEGSKA (reference sequence). CDR3 length: 14 amino acids.

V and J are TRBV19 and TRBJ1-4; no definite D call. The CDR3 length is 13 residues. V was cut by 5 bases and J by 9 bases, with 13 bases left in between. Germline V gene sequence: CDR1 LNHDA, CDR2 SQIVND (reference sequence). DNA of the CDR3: TGTGCCAGTAGTTCGGCAGGATGGCAAAAACTGTTTTTT. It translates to CASSSAGWQKLFF.

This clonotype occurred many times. The CDR3 here is CAISGPGRGYEQYF. As DNA, the CDR3 is TGTGCCATCAGCGGGCCCGGCCGAGGCTACGAGCAGTACTTC. This chain uses TRBV10-3 with TRBJ2-7; D is undetermined. CDR1 ENHRY and CDR2 SYGVKD come from the germline V gene. Trimming removed 6 bases from V and 3 bases from J, with 15 bases in between. The CDR3 covers 14 residues.

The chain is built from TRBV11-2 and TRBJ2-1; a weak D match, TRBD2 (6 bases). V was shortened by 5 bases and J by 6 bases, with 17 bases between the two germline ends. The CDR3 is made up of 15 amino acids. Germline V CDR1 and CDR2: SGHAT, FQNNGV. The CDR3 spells CASSNPGEGINEQFF. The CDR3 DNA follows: TGTGCCAGCAGCAACCCGGGAGAGGGTATCAATGAGCAGTTCTTC.

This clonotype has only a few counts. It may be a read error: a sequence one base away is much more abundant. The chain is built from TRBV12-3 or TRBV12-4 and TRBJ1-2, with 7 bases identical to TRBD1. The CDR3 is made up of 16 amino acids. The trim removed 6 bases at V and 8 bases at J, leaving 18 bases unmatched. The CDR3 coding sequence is TGTGCCAGCAGGGAAGGGGGCGCCCGGGGTATAAAAGGCTACACCTTC. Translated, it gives CASREGGARGIKGYTF.

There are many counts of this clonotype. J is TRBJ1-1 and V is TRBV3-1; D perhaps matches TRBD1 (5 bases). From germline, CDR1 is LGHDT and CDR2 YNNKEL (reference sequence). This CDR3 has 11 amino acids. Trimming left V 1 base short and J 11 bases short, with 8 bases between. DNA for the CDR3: TGTGCCAGCAGCCAAGTAGGGGCCGCTTTCTTT. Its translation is CASSQVGAAFF.

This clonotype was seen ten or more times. The DNA of the CDR3 is TGTGCCAGCAGTGCCCGGACGGAAGAGACCCAGTACTTC. Its protein product is CASSARTEETQYF. The chain combines TRBV6-1 with TRBJ2-5; D gene uncertain. The CDR3 is 13 amino acids. CDR1 MNHNS and CDR2 SASEGT come from the germline V gene. V was cut by 4 bases and J by 3 bases, with 9 bases left in between.

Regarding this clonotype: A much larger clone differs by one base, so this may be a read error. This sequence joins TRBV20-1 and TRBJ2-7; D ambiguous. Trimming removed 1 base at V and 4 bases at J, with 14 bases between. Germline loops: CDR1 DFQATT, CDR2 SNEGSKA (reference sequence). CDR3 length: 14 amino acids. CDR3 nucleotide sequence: TGCAGTGCTAGAGCGAGCGATGAAATTTACGAGCAGTACTTC. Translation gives CSARASDEIYEQYF.

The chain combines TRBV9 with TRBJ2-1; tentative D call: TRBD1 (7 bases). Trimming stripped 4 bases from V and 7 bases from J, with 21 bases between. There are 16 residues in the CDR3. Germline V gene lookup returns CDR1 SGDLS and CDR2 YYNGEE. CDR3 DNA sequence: TGTGCCAGCAGCCATCCCGGGCAGGGGGGTGAAAATGAGCAGTTCTTC. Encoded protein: CASSHPGQGGENEQFF.

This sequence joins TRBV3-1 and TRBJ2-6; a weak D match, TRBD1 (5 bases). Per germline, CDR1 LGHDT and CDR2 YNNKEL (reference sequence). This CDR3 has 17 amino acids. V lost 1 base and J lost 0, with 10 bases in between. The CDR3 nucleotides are TGTGCCAGCAGCCAAGGACAGTCGAGCTCTGGGGCCAACGTCCTGACTTTC. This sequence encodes CASSQGQSSSGANVLTF.

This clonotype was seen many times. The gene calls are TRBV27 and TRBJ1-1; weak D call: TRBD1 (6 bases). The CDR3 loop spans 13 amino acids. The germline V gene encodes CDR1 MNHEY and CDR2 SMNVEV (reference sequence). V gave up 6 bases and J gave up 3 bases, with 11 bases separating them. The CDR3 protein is CASRAGEYTEAFF. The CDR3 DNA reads TGTGCCAGCAGAGCAGGGGAGTACACTGAAGCTTTCTTT.

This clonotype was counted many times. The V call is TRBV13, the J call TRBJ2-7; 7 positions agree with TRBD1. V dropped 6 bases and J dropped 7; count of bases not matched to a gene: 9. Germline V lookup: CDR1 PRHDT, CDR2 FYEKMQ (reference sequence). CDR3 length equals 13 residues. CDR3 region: CASSTTGFKEQYF. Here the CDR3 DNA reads TGTGCCAGCAGTACGACAGGGTTTAAGGAGCAGTACTTC. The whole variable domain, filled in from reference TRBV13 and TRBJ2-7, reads AAGVIQSPRHLIKEKRETATLKCYPIPRHDTVYWYQQGPGQDPQFLISFYEKMQSDKGSIPDRFSAQQFSDYHSELNMSSLELGDSALYFCASSTTGFKEQYFGPGTRLTVT.

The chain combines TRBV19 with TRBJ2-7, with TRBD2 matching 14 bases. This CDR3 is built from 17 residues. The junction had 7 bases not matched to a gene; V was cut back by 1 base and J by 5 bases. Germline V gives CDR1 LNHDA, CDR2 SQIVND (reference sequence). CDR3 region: CASSIGERTSGRNEQYF. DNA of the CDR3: TGTGCCAGTAGTATAGGGGAACGGACTAGCGGGAGGAACGAGCAGTACTTC.

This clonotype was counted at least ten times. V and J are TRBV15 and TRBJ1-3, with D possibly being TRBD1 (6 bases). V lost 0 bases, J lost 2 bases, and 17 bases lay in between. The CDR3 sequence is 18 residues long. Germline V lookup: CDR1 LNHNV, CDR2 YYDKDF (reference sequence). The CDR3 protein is CATSRDNALTGTGNTIYF. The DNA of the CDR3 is TGTGCCACCAGCAGAGATAACGCCTTAACAGGGACTGGAAACACCATATATTTT.